This T cell receptor beta chain appears in the sequencing data of a study of glioma-infiltrating T cells after dendritic cell vaccination. This CDR3 contains 16 residues. With 3 bases clipped from V and 2 bases from J, the junction kept 6 bases outside the gene matches. Germline assignment: CDR1 MNHEY and CDR2 SMNVEV (reference sequence). Up to about 2 ug genomic DNA was used for TCRB CDR3 amplification. The primer mix had 60 V beta and 13 J beta primers. Profiled with immunoSEQ multiplex PCR; TCRdb holds only in-frame clones, not every one. This sample has around 83,000 clones, with about 85% found just once. Time point here: after dendritic cell vaccination, including at tumor progression/relapse. PBMC sampling occurred before vaccination, two weeks after the third dose, and at progression. A remark on this clone: Antigen specificity is unknown.

Findings and limits, study-wide: The cohort had few patients with full blood and tumor sets.

This chain links TRBV27 with TRBJ2-7; TRBD1 agrees at 11 bases. Material: blood, obtained after dendritic cell vaccination. This TCR was sampled from a human donor with glioblastoma. CDR3: CASSFLSGQGAYEQYF. CDR3 DNA: TGTGCCAGCAGTTTTTTATCGGGACAGGGGGCCTACGAGCAGTACTTC.